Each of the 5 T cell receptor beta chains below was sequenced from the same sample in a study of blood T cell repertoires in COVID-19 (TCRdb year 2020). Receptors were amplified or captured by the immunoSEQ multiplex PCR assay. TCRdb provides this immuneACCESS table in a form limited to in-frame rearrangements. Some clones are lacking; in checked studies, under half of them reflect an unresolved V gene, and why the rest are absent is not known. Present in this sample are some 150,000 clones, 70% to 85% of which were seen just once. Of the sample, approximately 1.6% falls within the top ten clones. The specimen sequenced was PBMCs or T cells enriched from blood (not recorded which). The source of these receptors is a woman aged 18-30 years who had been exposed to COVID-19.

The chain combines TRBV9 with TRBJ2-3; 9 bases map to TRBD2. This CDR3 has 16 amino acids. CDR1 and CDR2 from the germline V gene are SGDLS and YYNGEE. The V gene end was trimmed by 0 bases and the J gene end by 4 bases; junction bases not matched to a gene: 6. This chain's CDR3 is CASSVGGTSISDTQYF. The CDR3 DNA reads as TGTGCCAGCAGCGTAGGGGGGACTAGCATATCAGATACGCAGTATTTT. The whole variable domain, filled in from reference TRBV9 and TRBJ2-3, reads DSGVTQTPKHLITATGQRVTLRCSPRSGDLSVYWYQQSLDQGLQFLIQYYNGEERAKGNILERFSAQQFPDLHSELNLSSLELGDSALYFCASSVGGTSISDTQYFGPGTRLTVL.

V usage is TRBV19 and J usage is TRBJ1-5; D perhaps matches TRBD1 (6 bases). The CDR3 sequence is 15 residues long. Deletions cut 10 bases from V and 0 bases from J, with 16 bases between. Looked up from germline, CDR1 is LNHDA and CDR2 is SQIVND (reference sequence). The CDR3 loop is CATIDRPYSNQPQHF. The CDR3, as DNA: TGTGCCACTATCGACAGGCCCTATAGCAATCAGCCCCAGCATTTT.

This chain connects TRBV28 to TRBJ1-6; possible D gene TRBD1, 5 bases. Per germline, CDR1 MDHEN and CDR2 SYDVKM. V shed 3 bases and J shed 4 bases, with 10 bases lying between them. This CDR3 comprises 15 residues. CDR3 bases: TGTGCCAGCAGTTTTACAGGATATTATAATTCACCCCTCCACTTT. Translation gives CASSFTGYYNSPLHF.

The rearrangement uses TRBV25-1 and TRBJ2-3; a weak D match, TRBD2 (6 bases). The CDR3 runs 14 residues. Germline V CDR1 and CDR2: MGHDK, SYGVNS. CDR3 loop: CAGGPGDHADTQYF. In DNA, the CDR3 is TGTGCGGGTGGGCCGGGAGACCATGCAGATACGCAGTATTTT.

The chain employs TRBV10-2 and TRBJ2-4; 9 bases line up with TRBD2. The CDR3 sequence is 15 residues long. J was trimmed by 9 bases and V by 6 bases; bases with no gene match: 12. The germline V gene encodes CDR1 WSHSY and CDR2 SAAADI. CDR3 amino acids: CASRSTSGLKGIQYF. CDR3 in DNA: TGCGCCAGCAGGTCGACTAGCGGCCTGAAAGGCATTCAGTACTTC.